The present T cell receptor beta chain was sequenced within a study of T cell changes during pregnancy in multiple sclerosis (dated by TCRdb to between 2018 and 2021). Background on the whole study: The study looked at changes in the T cell repertoire across pregnancy in women with multiple sclerosis.

The library was produced with the immunoSEQ multiplex PCR assay. TCRdb holds this immuneACCESS table with in-frame rearrangements only. Some clones are missing; in checked studies, unresolved V genes explain under half, and the rest has no known cause. This sample is represented by around 50,000 clones; around 90% of them were singletons. The leading ten clones occupy 0.5% of the sample. V and J lose 4 bases and 8 bases, and a span of 20 bases separates them. The CDR3 runs 15 amino acids, cysteine and phenylalanine included. Just the 45-base CDR3 DNA is kept, in frame starting at base 1. CDR1 KGHSH and CDR2 LQKENI are derived from the germline V gene. In regard to this clone: Its target antigen remains unknown. Base-call qualities are not available, and no considerably larger clone is one nucleotide away.

This chain joins TRBV18 to TRBJ1-2; matching of 6 bases hints at TRBD1 as the D gene. This specimen was CD4+ T cells from peripheral blood mononuclear cells, taken in the third trimester of pregnancy. The source is a female donor with multiple sclerosis, enrolled in a pregnancy study. CDR3 sequence: CASSLSFGSGDGYTF. The DNA reads as follows: TGTGCCAGCTCACTGAGCTTCGGGTCAGGGGACGGCTACACCTTC.